Shown below are 18 T cell receptor beta chains from a single sample sequenced in a study of shared clonotypes between healthy human individuals. Repertoires were generated with immunoSEQ multiplex PCR, while TCRdb's copy carries only in-frame clones and drops some. This table has fewer than 200,000 clones, 66% appearing once. The specimen sequenced was memory CD4+ T cells sorted from blood. This sample's subset: CD45RA-negative fraction. The receptors here all came from a man aged 25-45 years in good health.

Note on this clone: One base away lies a much larger clone, so this may be a sequencing read error. The CDR3 coding sequence is TGTGCCAGCAGCTTAGTGGGTTACGAGCAGTACTTC. The encoded protein is CASSLVGYEQYF. The rearrangement joins TRBV7-2 to TRBJ2-7; D ambiguous. CDR1 is SGHTA and CDR2 is FQGNSA in the germline V gene. The CDR3 runs 12 residues. V was clipped by 1 base and J by 4 bases, with 5 bases between them.

V and J are TRBV15 and TRBJ2-5; D may be TRBD1 or TRBD2 (7 bases each). This CDR3 comprises 15 residues. Germline values: CDR1 LNHNV, CDR2 YYDKDF (reference sequence). Trimming cost V 0 bases and J 5 bases, with 13 bases left between them. As DNA, the CDR3 is TGTGCCACCAGCAGAGAGAACAGGGGAGGGGAGACCCAGTACTTC. It yields the protein CATSRENRGGETQYF.

Here the CDR3 reads CASSRTAASLTYEQYF. CDR3 DNA sequence: TGTGCCAGCAGCCGGACGGCGGCTAGCCTCACCTACGAGCAGTACTTC. The chain uses TRBV11-2 and TRBJ2-7; tentative D call: TRBD2 (5 bases). The CDR3 loop spans 16 amino acids. V was shortened by 5 bases and J by 2 bases, with 19 bases between the two germline ends. Germline CDR1 SGHAT, CDR2 FQNNGV.

This clone has ten or more counts. The genes are TRBV19 and TRBJ1-5; no definite D call. V shed 8 bases and J shed 6 bases, with 14 bases lying between them. Germline V gene data show CDR1 as LNHDA and CDR2 as SQIVND (reference sequence). The CDR3 covers 13 residues. The CDR3 DNA is TGTGCCAGTCTCCCGGGGTTGGGTCAGCCCCAGCATTTT. Translating it yields CASLPGLGQPQHF.

The chain links TRBV16 to TRBJ1-2, with D possibly TRBD1 on 5 matching bases. Germline V gene data show CDR1 as KGHSY and CDR2 as FQNENV. The CDR3 extends over 13 amino acids. V lost 0 bases and J 7 bases, leaving 9 bases between the germline ends. CDR3 loop: CASSQSSRVGYTF. CDR3 bases: TGTGCCAGCAGCCAATCTTCCAGGGTTGGCTACACCTTC.

V is TRBV12-5 and J is TRBJ2-1; 12 bases line up with TRBD2. J was trimmed by 5 bases and V by 5 bases; bases with no gene match: 4. CDR3 length: 15 residues. The germline V gene encodes CDR1 LGHNT and CDR2 FRNRAP. The CDR3 protein is CASGRRLAGDNEQFF. CDR3 in DNA: TGTGCTAGTGGTCGAAGACTAGCGGGGGACAATGAGCAGTTCTTC. The variable domain in full, with the rest retrieved from reference TRBV12-5 and TRBJ2-1, is DARVTQTPRHKVTEMGQEVTMRCQPILGHNTVFWYRQTMMQGLELLAYFRNRAPLDDSGMPKDRFSAEMPDATLATLKIQPSEPRDSAVYFCASGRRLAGDNEQFFGPGTRLTVL.

The chain joins TRBV9 to TRBJ2-1; D unresolved. Looked up from germline, CDR1 is SGDLS and CDR2 is YYNGEE. CDR3 length: 12 amino acids. Trimming cost V 0 bases and J 12 bases, with 10 bases left between them. CDR3 nucleotides: TGTGCCAGCAGCGTAGATGGTCGGCGGCAGTTCTTC. It specifies CASSVDGRRQFF.

This clone was seen ten or more times. V is TRBV5-4 and J is TRBJ1-5; the D is unclear. The V and J ends lost 4 bases and 3 bases respectively, with 14 bases between them. The CDR3 is 15 amino acids. Per the germline V gene, CDR1 is SGHNT and CDR2 is YYREEE (reference sequence). CDR3 sequence: CASSPQPQPNQPQHF. CDR3 nucleotides: TGTGCCAGCAGCCCCCAGCCGCAGCCCAATCAGCCCCAGCATTTT.

V is TRBV29-1 and J is TRBJ2-1, with TRBD2 matching 10 bases. With V trimmed by 6 bases and J by 8 bases, 13 bases remained unmatched. CDR3 length: 15 residues. The germline V gene encodes CDR1 SQVTM and CDR2 ANQGSEA. The CDR3 bases are TGCAGCGTCGCCAGACTAGCGGGCCGCAACGATGAGCAGTTCTTC. Translated, it gives CSVARLAGRNDEQFF.

The J gene is TRBJ2-3, the V gene TRBV10-1; no reliable D call. Germline V gives CDR1 WNHNN, CDR2 SYGVQD (reference sequence). CDR3 length: 13 residues. Deletions cut 10 bases from V and 7 bases from J, with 18 bases between. The CDR3 DNA reads TGCGCCAATTTATCCCCCCGGCCAAATACGCAGTATTTT. It encodes CANLSPRPNTQYF.

V and J are TRBV6-5 and TRBJ2-1, with TRBD1 as a possible D gene (5 bases). The CDR3 runs 14 residues. With 2 bases removed from V and 7 bases from J, the gap between germline ends came to 12 bases. The germline V gene encodes CDR1 MNHEY and CDR2 SVGAGI. CDR3 bases: TGTGCCAGCAGTTACGACAGAAGTCGGAATGAGCAGTTCTTC. It translates to CASSYDRSRNEQFF.

This chain uses TRBV29-1 with TRBJ2-2, with D maybe TRBD2 (5 bases). The CDR3 length is 13 residues. Trimming took 8 bases from V and 8 from J, leaving 18 bases between them. Germline CDR1 SQVTM, CDR2 ANQGSEA. CDR3: CSYTRRSRGELFF. The CDR3 bases are TGCAGCTACACCCGGAGGAGTCGAGGGGAGCTGTTTTTT.

This chain uses TRBV12-1 with TRBJ1-2. TRBV12-1 is annotated as a pseudogene. CDR3 length: 19 amino acids. In DNA, the CDR3 is TGTGCCAGCAGCTCCTCAACCTTTAGGCCCGCACCGTCGGAGTATGGCTACACCTTC. It encodes CASSSSTFRPAPSEYGYTF.

This clone turned up a few times. The chain carries TRBV10-1 and TRBJ2-7; D might be TRBD1 or TRBD2, each matching 5 bases. Germline V CDR1 and CDR2: WNHNN, SYGVQD (reference sequence). Trimming took off 8 bases at V and 1 base at J, with 15 bases between the two ends. The CDR3 is made up of 14 amino acids. CDR3 in amino acids: CASGPGPRSYEQYF. As DNA, the CDR3 is TGCGCCAGCGGTCCGGGGCCTAGGTCCTACGAGCAGTACTTC.

This chain uses TRBV23-1 with TRBJ1-4; 7 positions match TRBD1. TRBV23-1 is assigned to the ORF class and has an uncertain function. This CDR3 is 21 amino acids long. Trimming removed 3 bases from V and 4 bases from J; junction bases left unmatched: 23. The CDR3 sequence is CASSQRQGSDPDPPINEKLFF. The CDR3 region has the DNA TGCGCCAGCAGTCAGCGACAGGGATCGGACCCCGACCCCCCCATTAATGAAAAACTGTTTTTT.

This clone was seen a handful of times. The chain's CDR3 is CASSSGGTLNTEAFF. DNA of the CDR3: TGTGCCAGCAGCTCCGGGGGCACCTTGAACACTGAAGCTTTCTTT. This chain joins TRBV7-9 and TRBJ1-1, with D possibly being TRBD1 (6 bases). V lost 4 bases and J lost 0, with 12 bases in between. Germline V gene lookup returns CDR1 SEHNR and CDR2 FQNEAQ (reference sequence). CDR3 length: 15 amino acids.

V is TRBV5-1 and J is TRBJ2-2; no clear D gene. This CDR3 contains 13 residues. V shed 4 bases and J shed 6 bases, with 10 bases lying between them. Germline CDR1 and CDR2: SGHRS and YFSETQ. Here the CDR3 DNA reads TGCGCCAGCAGCACGAACAGACCCGGGGAGCTGTTTTTT. Translation gives CASSTNRPGELFF.

In this sample, this clone turned up a few times. The CDR3 spells CAWSPGVRNEKLFF. Written as DNA, the CDR3 is TGTGCCTGGAGTCCAGGGGTCCGTAATGAAAAACTGTTTTTT. This rearrangement joins TRBV30 to TRBJ1-4; maybe TRBD1 (6 bases). The CDR3 consists of 14 residues. Germline CDR1 GTSNPN, CDR2 SVGIG (reference sequence). Trimming shortened V by 2 bases and J by 4 bases, and 11 bases separated the two germline ends. The whole variable domain, filled in from reference TRBV30 and TRBJ1-4, reads SQTIHQWPATLVQPVGSPLSLECTVEGTSNPNLYWYRQAAGRGLQLLFYSVGIGQISSEVPQNLSASRPQDRQFILSSKKLLLSDSGFYLCAWSPGVRNEKLFFGSGTQLSVL.